The clone carrying this T cell receptor (beta chain) was recorded many times. The entry originates in a study of T cells in Graves' hyperthyroidism and ophthalmopathy. RNA transcripts gave rise to amplified TCR beta CDR3 regions. The study used the HTBI primer set for a first-round RT-PCR of the TCR CDR3. A single record per CDR3 protein comes from TCRdb applying MiXCR to the multiplex PCR reads. The sample yields hundreds of thousands of distinct CDR3 sequences, roughly 25% seen once. The CDR3 spans 18 residues. Germline CDR1 MNHEY, CDR2 SMNVEV (reference sequence). V lost 6 bases and J 3 bases, leaving 26 bases between the germline ends.

The TCR was taken from a woman aged 25 to 39 with Graves' ophthalmopathy. The material sequenced was blood. J is TRBJ1-2 and V is TRBV27, with D perhaps matching TRBD1 (6 bases). CDR3 nucleotides: TGTGCCAGCAGACCCTGGACAGCAACCCCCCCGAATTACTATGGCTACACCTTC. This gives the protein CASRPWTATPPNYYGYTF.